This TCR beta chain was sequenced during a study of early T cells in non-severe SARS-CoV-2 infection (dated by TCRdb to the early 2020s). General notes on the study: TCR sequencing used bulk RNA from unsorted whole blood, so alpha and beta chains could not be paired. What the study reported, not specific to this receptor: VDJdb matching was skewed toward anti-spike CD8 responses and likely underestimated virus-specific expansions by missing private and CD4 specificities.

The CDR3 starts with the cysteine, ends with the phenylalanine, and has 16 residues. Only the CDR3 portion is preserved as DNA: 48 bases, with reading frame beginning at the first base. CDR1 SNHLY and CDR2 FYNNEI were looked up in the germline V gene. V drops 4 bases and J drops 7 bases, leaving 22 bases in between. Library preparation employed 5' RACE. Sequencer: NextSeq 500. In the TCR library protocol, unique molecular identifiers were attached to individual cDNA molecules to correct for PCR bias and sequencing error. Both TCR alpha and beta chains were sequenced, and tight co-correlation was observed between alpha and beta sequence abundances in each sample. Per the source publication's procedure: V gene, J gene and CDR3 annotation of TCR sequences was performed with Decombinator V4. Expanded TCRs were defined as changing significantly between any two time points under a Poisson model with p below 0.0001. Abundances of TCRs were expressed as counts per million after normalisation to the total number of TCRs sequenced in each sample. MAIT TCRs were defined by TRAV1-2 paired with TRAJ12, TRAJ20 or TRAJ33, and iNKT TCRs by TRAV10 paired with TRAJ18. VDJdb, accessed 1 November 2021, was searched for CMV, EBV and SARS-CoV-2 annotated TCRs, with TCRs annotated for multiple antigens excluded. The raw public reads went through TCRdb reprocessing: fastp at Q25, MiXCR clone calling, in-frame beta chains kept. All rows with the same CDR3 protein become a single entry with the most common DNA and genes. TCRdb, rather than the study authors, made the V and J calls. Present in this sample are 32,000 or so distinct CDR3 sequences, more than 5% of which were seen just once. The ten top clones hold 13% to 15% of the sample.

This clonotype showed up many times. Its cognate antigen has yet to be identified. Base-call qualities are not available, and no considerably larger clone is one nucleotide away. The study was a case-control design nested within a healthcare worker cohort in London, UK, with weekly nasopharyngeal swab PCR tests and blood sampling. Healthcare workers were recruited during the week of the UK lockdown, between 23 and 31 March 2020, and followed weekly for up to roughly 15 weeks. The clonotype was recovered from an adult who was a healthcare worker with PCR-confirmed SARS-CoV-2 infection or an uninfected control (not recorded which). The receptor chain draws on TRBV2 and TRBJ1-2; the D region possibly corresponds to TRBD1 (5 bases align). The sequencing sample was made of whole blood. The DNA sequence reads TGTGCCAGCAGTGCCCAGCTGGTGGCAGGGTTGGCTGGCTACACCTTC. It is translated as CASSAQLVAGLAGYTF.